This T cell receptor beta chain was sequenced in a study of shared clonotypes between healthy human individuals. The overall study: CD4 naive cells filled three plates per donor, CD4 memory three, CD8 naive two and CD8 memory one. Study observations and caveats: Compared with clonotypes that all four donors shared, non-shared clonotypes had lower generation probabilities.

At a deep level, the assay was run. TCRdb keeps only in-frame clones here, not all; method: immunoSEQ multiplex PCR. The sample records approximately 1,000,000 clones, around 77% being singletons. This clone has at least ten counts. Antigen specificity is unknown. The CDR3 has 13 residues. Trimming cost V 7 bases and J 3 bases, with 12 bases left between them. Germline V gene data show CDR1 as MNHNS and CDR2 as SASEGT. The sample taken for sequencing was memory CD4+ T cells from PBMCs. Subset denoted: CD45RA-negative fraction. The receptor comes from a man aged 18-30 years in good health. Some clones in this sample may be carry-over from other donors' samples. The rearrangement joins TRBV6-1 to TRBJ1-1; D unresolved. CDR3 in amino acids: CASKSRSDTEAFF. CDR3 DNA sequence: TGTGCCAGCAAGTCCCGTTCGGACACTGAAGCTTTCTTT.